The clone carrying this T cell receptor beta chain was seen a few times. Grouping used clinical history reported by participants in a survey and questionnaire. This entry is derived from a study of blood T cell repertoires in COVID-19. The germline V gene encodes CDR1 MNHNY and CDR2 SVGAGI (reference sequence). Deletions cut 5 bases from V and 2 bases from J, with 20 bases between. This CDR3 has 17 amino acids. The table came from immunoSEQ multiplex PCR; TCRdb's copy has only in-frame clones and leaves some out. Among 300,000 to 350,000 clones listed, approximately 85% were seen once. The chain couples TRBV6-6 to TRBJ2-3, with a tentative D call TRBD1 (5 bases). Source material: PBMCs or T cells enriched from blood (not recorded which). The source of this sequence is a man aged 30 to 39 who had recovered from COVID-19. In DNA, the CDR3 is TGTGCCAGCAGTCAAACTACAGGCATAATCCCCACAGATACGCAGTATTTT. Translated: CASSQTTGIIPTDTQYF.